This entry lists 14 T cell receptor beta chains sequenced from one sample in a study of CD8 T cells in ankylosing spondylitis. Study-wide results and limits: About eight highly homologous variants made up a TCR beta motif that seemed to typify ankylosing spondylitis blood.

TCRdb re-called the 5' RACE reads with MiXCR, one entry per CDR3 protein. The data hold about 200,000 distinct CDR3 sequences, with just under 7.5% observed a single time. Antigens for these TCRs are unknown. Sequenced input: blood, either unsorted or a sorted T cell fraction (not recorded which). The receptors shown here come from a male donor with ankylosing spondylitis.

Many counts were recorded for this clonotype. V usage is TRBV4-2 and J usage is TRBJ2-7; 8 nucleotides match TRBD1. Germline assignment: CDR1 LGHNA and CDR2 YNFKEQ. After removal of 3 bases from V and 3 bases from J, the junction contained 10 bases not matched to a gene. This CDR3 comprises 16 residues. The chain's CDR3 is CASSQTPGQVFYEQYF. The CDR3 DNA reads TGTGCCAGCAGCCAGACGCCGGGACAGGTCTTCTACGAGCAGTACTTC.

This clonotype was observed at least ten times. The gene calls are TRBV7-3 and TRBJ2-7; D not certain. The CDR3 is 15 residues long. The V gene lost 0 bases and the J gene lost 1 base, with 10 bases spanning the gap. Germline CDR1 and CDR2: SGHTA and FQGTGA. The CDR3 region has the DNA TGTGCCAGCAGCTTAACGGCAGGCCCATCCTACGAGCAGTACTTC. As protein: CASSLTAGPSYEQYF. The full variable domain, its missing parts supplied by reference TRBV7-3 and TRBJ2-7, is GAGVSQTPSNKVTEKGKYVELRCDPISGHTALYWYRQSLGQGPEFLIYFQGTGAADDSGLPNDRFFAVRPEGSVSTLKIQRTERGDSAVYLCASSLTAGPSYEQYFGPGTRLTVT.

This clonotype came up many times. The chain couples TRBV29-1 to TRBJ2-7; D may be TRBD1 (6 bases). Trimming took off 5 bases at V and 7 bases at J, with 24 bases between the two ends. The germline gives CDR1 SQVTM, CDR2 ANQGSEA. The CDR3 consists of 15 residues. CDR3: CSVLYFVGRGWEQYF. DNA for the CDR3: TGCAGCGTTCTTTATTTTGTCGGCAGGGGTTGGGAGCAGTACTTC.

This clonotype was seen many times. This chain links TRBV12-3 or TRBV12-4 with TRBJ1-1; D possibly corresponds to TRBD1 (5 bases). V was cut by 2 bases and J by 4 bases, with 14 bases left in between. CDR3 size: 15 residues. The CDR3 sequence is CASSLSAGLVTEAFF. In DNA form, the CDR3 reads TGTGCCAGCAGTTTATCGGCAGGGCTGGTCACTGAAGCTTTCTTT.

This clonotype was seen repeatedly, ten times or more. This sequence joins TRBV7-9 and TRBJ2-1; D is possibly TRBD1 (7 bases). Trimming took 9 bases from V and 9 from J, leaving 12 bases between them. The CDR3 extends over 11 amino acids. Germline CDR1 reads SEHNR; CDR2 reads FQNEAQ (reference sequence). The CDR3 DNA follows: TGTGCCAGTTCAGGGGGAGGTGAGCAGTTCTTC. Translation: CASSGGGEQFF.

This clonotype was counted a few times. The chain uses TRBV4-3 and TRBJ1-2; a weak D match, TRBD1 (6 bases). In germline, CDR1 is LGHNA, CDR2 YSLEER. The CDR3 is 14 residues long. Trimming left V 3 bases short and J 4 bases short, with 12 bases between. Here the CDR3 DNA reads TGCGCCAGCAGCCAGGACAGATTGAGCTATGGCTACACCTTC. Residues: CASSQDRLSYGYTF.

This clonotype was detected a few times. The gene calls are TRBV5-1 and TRBJ2-7; D is tentatively TRBD1 or TRBD2 (5 bases each). The V end was cut by 1 base, the J end by 0 bases, with 8 bases between. Per germline, CDR1 SGHRS and CDR2 YFSETQ. The CDR3 has 14 residues. The chain's CDR3 is CASSLIGTSYEQYF. The CDR3, as DNA: TGCGCCAGCAGCTTGATTGGGACCTCCTACGAGCAGTACTTC.

This clonotype appeared many times. V and J are TRBV7-9 and TRBJ2-5; 7 bases line up with TRBD2. Looked up from germline, CDR1 is SEHNR and CDR2 is FQNEAQ (reference sequence). The CDR3 spans 15 residues. Unmatched junction bases numbered 9, after V lost 6 bases and J lost 2 bases. In nucleotides, the CDR3 is TGTGCCAGCAGTGAGATACGGGGACTACAAGAGACCCAGTACTTC. This codes for CASSEIRGLQETQYF. The whole variable domain, remainder taken from reference TRBV7-9 and TRBJ2-5, is DTGVSQNPRHKITKRGQNVTFRCDPISEHNRLYWYRQTLGQGPEFLTYFQNEAQLEKSRLLSDRFSAERPKGSFSTLEIQRTEQGDSAMYLCASSEIRGLQETQYFGPGTRLLVL.

The table lists this clonotype with many counts. V gene TRBV6-2 or TRBV6-3 combines with J gene TRBJ1-2; D is unclear. The CDR3 is 12 residues long. V lost 2 bases, J lost 8 bases, and 9 bases lay in between. CDR1 is MNHEY and CDR2 is SVGEGT in the germline V gene. The CDR3 protein is CASSYGGNGYTF. The CDR3 DNA reads as TGTGCCAGCAGTTACGGAGGGAACGGCTACACCTTC.

The sample holds many counts of this clonotype. The chain combines TRBV11-2 with TRBJ2-3, with TRBD2 matching over 14 bases. The CDR3 loop spans 16 amino acids. Germline V lookup: CDR1 SGHAT, CDR2 FQNNGV. Trimming took 4 bases from V and 2 from J; bases not matched to a gene: 2. CDR3 loop: CASSSTSGGATDTQYF. CDR3 sequence (DNA): TGTGCCAGCAGCTCGACTAGCGGGGGGGCCACAGATACGCAGTATTTT.

This clonotype has only a few counts. Here the CDR3 reads CASSSFDGSYNEQFF. The CDR3, as DNA: TGTGCCAGCAGTTCCTTCGACGGATCGTACAATGAGCAGTTCTTC. The chain recombines TRBV6-2 or TRBV6-3 with TRBJ2-1; no firm D call. Trimming took off 4 bases at V and 4 bases at J, with 14 bases between the two ends. The V gene's germline CDR1 is MNHEY and CDR2 SVGEGT. The length of the CDR3 is 15 residues.

Many counts were recorded for this clonotype. This chain links TRBV9 with TRBJ1-1; 9 positions match TRBD1. Germline V lookup: CDR1 SGDLS, CDR2 YYNGEE. The CDR3 is 12 amino acids. The junction had 4 bases not matched to a gene; V was cut back by 3 bases and J by 10 bases. CDR3 region: CASSGETGGAFF. The DNA for the CDR3 is TGTGCCAGCAGCGGGGAGACAGGGGGAGCTTTCTTT.

The J gene is TRBJ1-1, the V gene TRBV5-1, with D perhaps TRBD1 (5 bases). The length of the CDR3 is 14 residues. CDR1 and CDR2 from the germline V gene are SGHRS and YFSETQ. Between the trimmed V and J ends, which lost 1 base and 5 bases, there was a span of 12 bases. Written as DNA, the CDR3 is TGCGCCAGCAGCTTGCATGGGGCTCTGACTGAAGCTTTCTTT. Translation: CASSLHGALTEAFF.

This clonotype was found once. The chain couples TRBV7-9 to TRBJ2-3; 9 bases are shared with TRBD1. The CDR3 sequence is 15 residues long. V was pared by 5 bases and J by 4 bases, with 7 bases of the junction left unmatched. Germline V lookup: CDR1 SEHNR, CDR2 FQNEAQ (reference sequence). The CDR3 DNA reads as TGTGCCAGCAGCGCCCGGGACAGGGTACCAGATACGCAGTATTTT. It codes for CASSARDRVPDTQYF. The full variable domain, completed using reference TRBV7-9 and TRBJ2-3, is DTGVSQNPRHKITKRGQNVTFRCDPISEHNRLYWYRQTLGQGPEFLTYFQNEAQLEKSRLLSDRFSAERPKGSFSTLEIQRTEQGDSAMYLCASSARDRVPDTQYFGPGTRLTVL.